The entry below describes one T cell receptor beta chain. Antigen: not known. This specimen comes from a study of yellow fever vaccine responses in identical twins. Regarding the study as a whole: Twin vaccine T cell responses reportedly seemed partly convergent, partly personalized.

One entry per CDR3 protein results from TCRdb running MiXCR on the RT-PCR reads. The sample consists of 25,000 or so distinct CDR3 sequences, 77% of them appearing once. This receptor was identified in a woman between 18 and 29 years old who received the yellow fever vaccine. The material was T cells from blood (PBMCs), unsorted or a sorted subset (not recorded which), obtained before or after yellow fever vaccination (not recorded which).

CDR3 coding DNA: TGCGCCAGCAGCGGGGGGCCGTACAATGAGCAGTTCTTC. It is translated as CASSGGPYNEQFF. The chain carries TRBV5-1 and TRBJ2-1, with D perhaps assigned TRBD1 or TRBD2 (6 bases each). The V gene lost 4 bases and the J gene lost 4 bases, with 9 bases spanning the gap. CDR1 is SGHRS and CDR2 is YFSETQ in the germline V gene. The length of the CDR3 is 13 residues.